This TCR beta chain was captured by sequencing in a study of T cell repertoires in cytomegalovirus infection. Study-wide context: TCR beta signatures that were public indicated CMV infection and matching HLA type. Study-level results: Clonotype analysis showed dominance of the ex vivo response by HLA-C-restricted CMV-specific TCR beta clonotypes.

TCRdb used MiXCR to reprocess the reads, holding one entry per CDR3 protein. The data hold fewer than 300,000 distinct CDR3 sequences, with 25% observed a single time. The germline gives CDR1 SEHNR, CDR2 FQNEAQ (reference sequence). V lost 4 bases and J 1 base, leaving 7 bases between the germline ends. This CDR3 has 13 residues. This clonotype was picked up many times. Its antigen is not known. This clonotype was obtained from a human donor in good health (CMV status not recorded). Some clones in this sample may be carry-over from other donors' samples. The sample taken for sequencing was PBMCs. V usage is TRBV7-9 and J usage is TRBJ1-1; D is undetermined. CDR3 in amino acids: CASSSIWNTEAFF. The CDR3 DNA is TGTGCCAGCAGCTCAATTTGGAACACTGAAGCTTTCTTT.